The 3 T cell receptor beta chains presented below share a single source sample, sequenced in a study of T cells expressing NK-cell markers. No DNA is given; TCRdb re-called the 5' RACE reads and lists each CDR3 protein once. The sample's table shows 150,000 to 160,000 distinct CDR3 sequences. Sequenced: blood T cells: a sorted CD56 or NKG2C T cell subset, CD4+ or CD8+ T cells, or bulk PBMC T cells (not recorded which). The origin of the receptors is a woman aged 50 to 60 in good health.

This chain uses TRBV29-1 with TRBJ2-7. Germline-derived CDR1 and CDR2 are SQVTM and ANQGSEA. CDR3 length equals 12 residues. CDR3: CSVEDTAYEQYF.

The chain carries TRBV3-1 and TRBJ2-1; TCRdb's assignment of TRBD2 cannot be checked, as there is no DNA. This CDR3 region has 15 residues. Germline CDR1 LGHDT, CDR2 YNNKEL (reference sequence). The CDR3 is CASSPGLATYNEQFF.

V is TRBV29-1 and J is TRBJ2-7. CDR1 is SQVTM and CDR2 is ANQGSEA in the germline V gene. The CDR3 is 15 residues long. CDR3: CSVEGTAEVSYEQYF.